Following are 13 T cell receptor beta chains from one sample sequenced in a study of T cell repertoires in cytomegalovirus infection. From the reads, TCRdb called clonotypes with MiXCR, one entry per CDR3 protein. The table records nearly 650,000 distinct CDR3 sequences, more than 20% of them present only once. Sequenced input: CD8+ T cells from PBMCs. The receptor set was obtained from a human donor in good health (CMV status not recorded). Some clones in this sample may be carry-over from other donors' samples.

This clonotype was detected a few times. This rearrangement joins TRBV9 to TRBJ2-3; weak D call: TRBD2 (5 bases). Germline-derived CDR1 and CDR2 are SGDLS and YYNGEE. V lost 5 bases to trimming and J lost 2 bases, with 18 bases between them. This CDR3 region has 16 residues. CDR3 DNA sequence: TGTGCCAGCAGATTACCCAGCAGCGGAGACACAGATACGCAGTATTTT. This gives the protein CASRLPSSGDTDTQYF.

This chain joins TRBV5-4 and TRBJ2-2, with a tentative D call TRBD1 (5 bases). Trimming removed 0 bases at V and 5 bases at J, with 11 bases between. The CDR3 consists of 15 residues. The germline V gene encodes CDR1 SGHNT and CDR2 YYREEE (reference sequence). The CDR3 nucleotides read TGTGCCAGCAGCTTGGAGGGGCCCCCGACCGGGGAGCTGTTTTTT. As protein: CASSLEGPPTGELFF. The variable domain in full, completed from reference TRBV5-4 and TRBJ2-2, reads ETGVTQSPTHLIKTRGQQVTLRCSSQSGHNTVSWYQQALGQGPQFIFQYYREEENGRGNFPPRFSGLQFPNYSSELNVNALELDDSALYLCASSLEGPPTGELFFGEGSRLTVL.

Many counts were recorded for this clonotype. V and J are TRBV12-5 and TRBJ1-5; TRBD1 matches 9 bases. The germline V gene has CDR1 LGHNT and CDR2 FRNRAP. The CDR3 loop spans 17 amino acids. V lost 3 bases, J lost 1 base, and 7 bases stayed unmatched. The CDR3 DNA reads TGTGCTAGTGGTTTCGGCTCCACAGGGGGCAGCAATCAGCCCCAGCATTTT. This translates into CASGFGSTGGSNQPQHF.

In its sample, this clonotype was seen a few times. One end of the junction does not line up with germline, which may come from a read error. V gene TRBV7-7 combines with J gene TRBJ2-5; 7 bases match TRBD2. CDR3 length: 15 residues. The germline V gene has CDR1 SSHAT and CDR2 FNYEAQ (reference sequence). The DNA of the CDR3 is TGTGCTAGCAGCTTTAGGGACTCCGGGGGGGAGACCCAGTACTTC. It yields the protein CASSFRDSGGETQYF.

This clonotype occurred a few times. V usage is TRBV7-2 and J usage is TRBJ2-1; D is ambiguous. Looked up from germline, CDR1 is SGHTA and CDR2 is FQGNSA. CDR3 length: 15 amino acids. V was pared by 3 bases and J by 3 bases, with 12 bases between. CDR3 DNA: TGTGCCAGCAGCTTCGGGCAGGCTTACTACAATGAGCAGTTCTTC. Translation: CASSFGQAYYNEQFF.

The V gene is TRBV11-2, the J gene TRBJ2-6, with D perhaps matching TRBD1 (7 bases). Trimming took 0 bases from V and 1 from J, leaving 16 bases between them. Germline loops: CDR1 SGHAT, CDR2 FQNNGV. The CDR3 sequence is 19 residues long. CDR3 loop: CASSLEWRGRISGANVLTF. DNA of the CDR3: TGTGCCAGCAGCTTAGAGTGGAGGGGGCGCATATCTGGGGCCAACGTCCTGACTTTC.

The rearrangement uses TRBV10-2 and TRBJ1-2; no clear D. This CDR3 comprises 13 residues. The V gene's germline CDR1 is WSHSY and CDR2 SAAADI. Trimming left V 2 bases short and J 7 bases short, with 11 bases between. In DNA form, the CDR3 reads TGCGCCAGCAGTGAGAGGAACCGCTTTGGCTACACCTTC. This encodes CASSERNRFGYTF.

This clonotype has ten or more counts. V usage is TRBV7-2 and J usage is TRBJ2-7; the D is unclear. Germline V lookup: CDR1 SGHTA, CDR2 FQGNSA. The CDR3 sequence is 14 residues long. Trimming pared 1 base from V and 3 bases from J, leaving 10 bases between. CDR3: CASSLDPVHYEQYV. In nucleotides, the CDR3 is TGTGCCAGCAGCTTAGATCCGGTGCACTACGAGCAGTACGTC.

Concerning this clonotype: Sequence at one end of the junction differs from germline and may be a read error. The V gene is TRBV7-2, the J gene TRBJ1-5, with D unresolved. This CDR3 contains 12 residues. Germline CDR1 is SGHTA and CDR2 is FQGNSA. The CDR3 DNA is TGTGCCACCAGCTTAGACAATCAGTCCCAGCATTTT. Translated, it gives CATSLDNQSQHF.

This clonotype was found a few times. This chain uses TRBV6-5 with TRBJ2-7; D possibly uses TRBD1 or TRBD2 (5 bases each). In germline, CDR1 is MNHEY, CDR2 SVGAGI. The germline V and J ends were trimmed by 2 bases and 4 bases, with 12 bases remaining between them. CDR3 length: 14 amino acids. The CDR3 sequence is CASSYEIREYEQYV. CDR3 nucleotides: TGTGCCAGCAGTTACGAGATCAGGGAGTACGAGCAGTACGTC.

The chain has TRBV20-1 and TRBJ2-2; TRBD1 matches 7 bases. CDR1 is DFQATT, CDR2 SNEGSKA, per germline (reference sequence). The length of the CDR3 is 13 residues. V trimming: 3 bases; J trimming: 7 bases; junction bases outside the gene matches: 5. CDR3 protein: CSARPRGLGELFF. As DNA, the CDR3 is TGCAGTGCTAGGCCAAGGGGGCTCGGGGAGCTGTTTTTT.

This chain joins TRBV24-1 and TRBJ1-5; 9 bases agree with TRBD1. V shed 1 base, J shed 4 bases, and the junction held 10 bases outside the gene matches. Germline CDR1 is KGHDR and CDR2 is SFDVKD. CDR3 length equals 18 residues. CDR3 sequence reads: CATSDLTRGTGRNQPQHF. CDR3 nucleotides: TGTGCCACCAGTGATTTAACCCGCGGGACAGGGAGGAATCAGCCCCAGCATTTT.

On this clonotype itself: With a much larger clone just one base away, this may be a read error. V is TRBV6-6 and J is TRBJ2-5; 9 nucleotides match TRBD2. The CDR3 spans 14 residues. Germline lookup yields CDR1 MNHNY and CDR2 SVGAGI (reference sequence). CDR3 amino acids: CACRPLSGGETQYF. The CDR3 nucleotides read TGTGCCTGCAGACCCCTGAGCGGGGGGGAGACCCAGTACTTC.